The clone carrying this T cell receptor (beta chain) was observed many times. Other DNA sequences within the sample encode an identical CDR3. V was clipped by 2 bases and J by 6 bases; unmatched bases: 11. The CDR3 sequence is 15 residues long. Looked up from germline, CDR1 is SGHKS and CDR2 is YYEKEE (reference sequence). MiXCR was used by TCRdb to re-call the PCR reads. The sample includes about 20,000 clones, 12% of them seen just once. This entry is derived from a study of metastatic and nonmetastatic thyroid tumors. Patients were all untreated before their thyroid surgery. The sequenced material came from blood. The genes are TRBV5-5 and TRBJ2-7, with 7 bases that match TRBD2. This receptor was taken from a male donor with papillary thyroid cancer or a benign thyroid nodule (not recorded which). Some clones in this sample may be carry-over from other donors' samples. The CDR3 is CASSFRVTSSTEQYF. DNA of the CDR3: TGTGCCAGCAGCTTCAGGGTGACTAGCTCTACCGAGCAGTACTTC.